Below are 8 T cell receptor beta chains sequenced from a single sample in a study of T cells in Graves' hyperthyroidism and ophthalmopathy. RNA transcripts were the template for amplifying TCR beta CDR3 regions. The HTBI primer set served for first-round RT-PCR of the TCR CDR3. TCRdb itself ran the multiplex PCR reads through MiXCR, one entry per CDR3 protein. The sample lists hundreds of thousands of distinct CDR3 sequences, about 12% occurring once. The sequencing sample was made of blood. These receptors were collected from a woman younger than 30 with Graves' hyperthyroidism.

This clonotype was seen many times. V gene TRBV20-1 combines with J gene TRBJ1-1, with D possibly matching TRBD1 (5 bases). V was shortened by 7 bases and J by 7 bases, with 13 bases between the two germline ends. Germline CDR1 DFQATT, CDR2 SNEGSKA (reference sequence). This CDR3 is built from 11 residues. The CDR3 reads CSGSLGDEAFF. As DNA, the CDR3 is TGCAGTGGCAGCTTGGGGGATGAAGCTTTCTTT.

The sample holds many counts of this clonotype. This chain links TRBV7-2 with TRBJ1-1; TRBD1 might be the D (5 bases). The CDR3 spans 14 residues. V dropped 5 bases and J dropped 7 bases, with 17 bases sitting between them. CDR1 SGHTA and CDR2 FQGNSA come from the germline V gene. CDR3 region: CASSTGTGPFEAFF. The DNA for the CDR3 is TGTGCCAGCAGCACCGGGACCGGACCCTTTGAAGCTTTCTTT.

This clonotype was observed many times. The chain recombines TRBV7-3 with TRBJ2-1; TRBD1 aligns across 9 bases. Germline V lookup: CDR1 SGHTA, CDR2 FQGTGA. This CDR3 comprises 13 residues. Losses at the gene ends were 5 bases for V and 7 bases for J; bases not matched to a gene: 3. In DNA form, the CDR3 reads TGTGCCAGCAGCACGACAGGGGGGAATGAGCAGTTCTTC. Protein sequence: CASSTTGGNEQFF.

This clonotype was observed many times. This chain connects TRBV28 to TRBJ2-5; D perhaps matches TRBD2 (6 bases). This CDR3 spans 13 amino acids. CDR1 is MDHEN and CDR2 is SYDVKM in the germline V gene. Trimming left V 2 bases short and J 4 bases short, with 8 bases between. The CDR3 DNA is TGTGCCAGCAGTTTAGGGGGGTCAGAGACCCAGTACTTC. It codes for CASSLGGSETQYF. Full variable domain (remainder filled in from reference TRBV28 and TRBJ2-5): DVKVTQSSRYLVKRTGEKVFLECVQDMDHENMFWYRQDPGLGLRLIYFSYDVKMKEKGDIPEGYSVSREKKERFSLILESASTNQTSMYLCASSLGGSETQYFGPGTRLLVL.

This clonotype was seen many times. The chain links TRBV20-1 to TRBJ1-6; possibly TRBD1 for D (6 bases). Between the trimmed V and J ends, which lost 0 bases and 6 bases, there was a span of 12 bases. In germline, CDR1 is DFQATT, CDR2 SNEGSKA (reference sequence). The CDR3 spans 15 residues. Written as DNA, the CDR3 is TGCAGTGCTAGAGACAGGGGTTGGGGTAATTCACCCCTCCACTTT. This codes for CSARDRGWGNSPLHF.

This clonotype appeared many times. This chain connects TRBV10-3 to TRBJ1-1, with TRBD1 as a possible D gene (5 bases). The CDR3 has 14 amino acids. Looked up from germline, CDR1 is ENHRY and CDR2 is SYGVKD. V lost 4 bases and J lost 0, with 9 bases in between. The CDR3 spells CAISVTGLNTEAFF. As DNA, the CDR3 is TGTGCCATCAGTGTAACAGGACTGAACACTGAAGCTTTCTTT.

The CDR3 bases are TGTGCCTGGAATCTCCAGGGGGGGACTAGCAATCAGCCCCAGCATTTT. Amino acids: CAWNLQGGTSNQPQHF. The V call is TRBV30, the J call TRBJ1-5, with TRBD1 identical over 7 bases. V gave up 4 bases and J gave up 0 bases; unmatched junction bases: 9. Per the germline V gene, CDR1 is GTSNPN and CDR2 is SVGIG (reference sequence). The CDR3 sequence is 16 residues long. Supplemented by reference TRBV30 and TRBJ1-5, the full variable domain reads SQTIHQWPATLVQPVGSPLSLECTVEGTSNPNLYWYRQAAGRGLQLLFYSVGIGQISSEVPQNLSASRPQDRQFILSSKKLLLSDSGFYLCAWNLQGGTSNQPQHFGDGTRLSIL.

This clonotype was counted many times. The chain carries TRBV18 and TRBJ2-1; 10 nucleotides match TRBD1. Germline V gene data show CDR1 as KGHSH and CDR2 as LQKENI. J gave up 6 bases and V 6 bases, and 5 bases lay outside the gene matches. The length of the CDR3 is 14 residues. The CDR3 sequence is CASSTRTGGNEQFF. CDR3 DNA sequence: TGTGCCAGCTCTACCCGGACAGGGGGCAATGAGCAGTTCTTC.